The 27 T cell receptor beta chains presented below share a single source sample, sequenced in a study of shared clonotypes between healthy human individuals. Assay used: immunoSEQ multiplex PCR; TCRdb lists only in-frame clones, some missing. The table has about 1 million clones, roughly 80% seen once. Sequenced material: memory CD4+ T cells sorted from blood. Sample subset: CD45RA-negative fraction. These receptors were obtained from a man between 18 and 29 years old in good health.

V usage is TRBV7-2 and J usage is TRBJ1-2, with a tentative D call TRBD1 (6 bases). The germline gives CDR1 SGHTA, CDR2 FQGNSA. Trimming removed 1 base at V and 2 bases at J, with 17 bases between. This CDR3 has 17 residues. CDR3 nucleotide sequence: TGTGCCAGCAGCTTAGAGAGGAGGGGGGAGCGAAACTATGGCTACACCTTC. Amino acids: CASSLERRGERNYGYTF.

The chain links TRBV4-3 to TRBJ1-2; unclear D gene. V was clipped by 0 bases and J by 8 bases, with 13 bases between them. The CDR3 runs 14 residues. The germline V gene has CDR1 LGHNA and CDR2 YSLEER. The CDR3 spells CASSQDSGLLGYTF. The CDR3 DNA reads TGCGCCAGCAGCCAAGATTCCGGGCTCCTAGGCTACACCTTC.

The chain links TRBV6-1 to TRBJ2-1; no firm D call. Germline-derived CDR1 and CDR2 are MNHNS and SASEGT. V gave up 7 bases and J gave up 6 bases, with 13 bases separating them. The CDR3 has 13 amino acids. The CDR3 loop reads CASTRGRINEQFF. CDR3 coding DNA: TGTGCCAGCACACGAGGAAGGATCAATGAGCAGTTCTTC.

The gene calls are TRBV7-3 and TRBJ2-1; TRBD1 matches 7 bases. From germline, CDR1 is SGHTA and CDR2 FQGTGA. The CDR3 is 13 residues long. The V gene end was trimmed by 2 bases and the J gene end by 10 bases; junction bases not matched to a gene: 5. The CDR3 loop reads CASSLETGREQFF. DNA of the CDR3: TGTGCCAGCAGCTTAGAGACAGGGAGAGAGCAGTTCTTC.

This chain links TRBV9 with TRBJ1-2, with D perhaps matching TRBD1 (6 bases). Germline V gene sequence: CDR1 SGDLS, CDR2 YYNGEE. The CDR3 totals 14 residues. Trimming stripped 4 bases from V and 2 bases from J, with 12 bases between. The CDR3: CASSFRTDNYGYTF. Written as DNA, the CDR3 is TGTGCCAGCAGCTTCCGGACAGACAACTATGGCTACACCTTC.

The chain joins TRBV29-1 to TRBJ2-2; 8 bases fit TRBD1. The J segment lost 5 bases and the V segment lost 6 bases, leaving 8 bases of the junction unmatched. The CDR3 loop spans 14 amino acids. Germline V CDR1 and CDR2: SQVTM, ANQGSEA. CDR3 amino acids: CSVRAGTGTGELFF. CDR3 coding DNA: TGCAGCGTACGAGCCGGGACAGGAACCGGGGAGCTGTTTTTT.

This clone was detected only once. CDR3 nucleotides: TGTGCCAGCAGCTTACCATTTAGCGGGAGAGCCGGGGAGCTGTTTTTT. Translating gives CASSLPFSGRAGELFF. The chain joins TRBV5-4 to TRBJ2-2; 9 nucleotides agree with TRBD2. The junction had 8 bases not matched to a gene; V was cut back by 2 bases and J by 6 bases. The V gene's germline CDR1 is SGHNT and CDR2 YYREEE (reference sequence). This CDR3 is 16 amino acids long. Complete variable domain (other parts from reference TRBV5-4 and TRBJ2-2): ETGVTQSPTHLIKTRGQQVTLRCSSQSGHNTVSWYQQALGQGPQFIFQYYREEENGRGNFPPRFSGLQFPNYSSELNVNALELDDSALYLCASSLPFSGRAGELFFGEGSRLTVL.

V and J are TRBV7-9 and TRBJ1-1; D is unclear. Germline lookup yields CDR1 SEHNR and CDR2 FQNEAQ (reference sequence). V was shortened by 2 bases and J by 0 bases, with 4 bases between the two germline ends. CDR3 length: 13 amino acids. The CDR3 here is CASSLQMNTEAFF. The CDR3 DNA is TGTGCCAGCAGCTTACAGATGAACACTGAAGCTTTCTTT.

CDR3 bases: TGTGCCAGCAGCTTAGGGGGGACTGGAAACACCATATATTTT. Translating gives CASSLGGTGNTIYF. The chain recombines TRBV11-2 with TRBJ1-3, with D perhaps TRBD1 (5 bases). CDR3 size: 14 residues. Germline V gene data show CDR1 as SGHAT and CDR2 as FQNNGV. The ends were cut back, 1 base at V and 2 bases at J, with 6 bases in the middle. Looking up the rest from reference TRBV11-2 and TRBJ1-3 gives the full variable domain: EAGVAQSPRYKIIEKRQSVAFWCNPISGHATLYWYQQILGQGPKLLIQFQNNGVVDDSQLPKDRFSAERLKGVDSTLKIQPAKLEDSAVYLCASSLGGTGNTIYFGEGSWLTVV.

Worth noting for this clone: This CDR3 is also generated by other DNA sequences in the sample. This sequence joins TRBV5-3 and TRBJ2-6; D is possibly TRBD1 or TRBD2 (5 bases each). TRBV5-3 belongs to the ORF category, with a function that is uncertain. V lost 5 bases to trimming and J lost 2 bases, with 11 bases between them. The CDR3 is made up of 15 amino acids. CDR3 residues: CARSYRGAGANVLTF. DNA of the CDR3: TGTGCCAGAAGTTACCGAGGGGCTGGGGCCAACGTCCTGACTTTC.

This chain uses TRBV28 with TRBJ1-1; D is unclear. CDR1 MDHEN and CDR2 SYDVKM come from the germline V gene. The CDR3 length is 11 residues. Deletions cut 8 bases from V and 5 bases from J, with 9 bases between. The CDR3 protein is CASHGMTEAFF. The CDR3 DNA reads TGTGCCAGCCACGGCATGACTGAAGCTTTCTTT.

The chain recombines TRBV12-2 with TRBJ2-5; the table names TRBD2, a call not compared with the DNA. TRBV12-2 is tagged as a pseudogene. CDR3 length: 16 amino acids. Written as DNA, the CDR3 is TGTGCAAGTCGCCCTCGTCAGCGGGGGGGCCAAGAGACCCAGTACTTC. This translates into CASRPRQRGGQETQYF.

This clone was seen only a few times. J is TRBJ1-2 and V is TRBV30, with D hard to call. Germline assignment: CDR1 GTSNPN and CDR2 SVGIG (reference sequence). The CDR3 runs to 11 residues. V was shortened by 3 bases and J by 4 bases, with 6 bases between the two germline ends. CDR3 in DNA: TGTGCCTGGAGCTCTCTCTATGGCTACACCTTC. This gives the protein CAWSSLYGYTF.

The J gene is TRBJ1-2, the V gene TRBV2, with unresolved D. V lost 5 bases and J 4 bases, leaving 11 bases between the germline ends. The germline CDR1 and CDR2 sequences are SNHLY and FYNNEI. The CDR3 consists of 13 residues. As DNA, the CDR3 is TGTGCCAGCAGTCCTGACGGACGCTATGGCTACACCTTC. The encoded protein is CASSPDGRYGYTF. Full variable domain (outside the CDR3, taken from reference TRBV2 and TRBJ1-2): EPEVTQTPSHQVTQMGQEVILRCVPISNHLYFYWYRQILGQKVEFLVSFYNNEISEKSEIFDDQFSVERPDGSNFTLKIRSTKLEDSAMYFCASSPDGRYGYTFGSGTRLTVV.

The genes are TRBV7-8 and TRBJ2-2; 10 nucleotides line up with TRBD2. With 6 bases clipped from V and 1 base from J, the junction kept 5 bases outside the gene matches. Germline V gives CDR1 SGHVS, CDR2 FQNEAQ. The CDR3 contains 16 residues. CDR3 DNA sequence: TGTGCCAGCAGGTTCCCTAGCGGGAGGAACACCGGGGAGCTGTTTTTT. Its protein product is CASRFPSGRNTGELFF.

The chain has TRBV6-4 and TRBJ2-5, with a possible D match to TRBD2 (5 bases). In germline, CDR1 is MRHNA, CDR2 SNTAGT. This CDR3 has 14 amino acids. Trimming removed 4 bases from V and 2 bases from J, with 11 bases in between. For the CDR3, the DNA is TGTGCCAGCAGTGGGCCCCGGGAACAAGAGACCCAGTACTTC. Translated, it gives CASSGPREQETQYF.

The chain joins TRBV7-9 to TRBJ2-3; D might be TRBD1 (6 bases). CDR3 length: 16 residues. Germline V gene lookup returns CDR1 SEHNR and CDR2 FQNEAQ (reference sequence). Trimming stripped 4 bases from V and 1 base from J, with 15 bases between. The CDR3 region has the DNA TGTGCCAGCAGCTGGGGAGACAGGTCCGGCACAGATACGCAGTATTTT. This encodes CASSWGDRSGTDTQYF.

The chain recombines TRBV15 with TRBJ2-5, with TRBD1 matching over 8 bases. Trimming cost V 0 bases and J 4 bases; bases outside gene matches: 4. The CDR3 loop spans 15 amino acids. CDR1 and CDR2 from the germline V gene are LNHNV and YYDKDF (reference sequence). CDR3 sequence: CATSRDLGQGETQYF. The CDR3, as DNA: TGTGCCACCAGCAGAGATCTTGGACAGGGAGAGACCCAGTACTTC.

There are a few counts of this clone. Other DNA sequences in the sample encode the same CDR3. The J gene is TRBJ2-1, the V gene TRBV7-8; D call uncertain. Germline V gene lookup returns CDR1 SGHVS and CDR2 FQNEAQ. Trimming removed 1 base at V and 7 bases at J, with 2 bases between. CDR3 length: 11 amino acids. The CDR3 region has the DNA TGTGCCAGCAGCTTAGTAAATGAGCAGTTCTTC. It is translated as CASSLVNEQFF.

The chain links TRBV5-4 to TRBJ2-1; 9 bases agree with TRBD2. The CDR3 length is 15 residues. V was clipped by 4 bases and J by 4 bases; unmatched bases: 6. Germline CDR1 and CDR2: SGHNT and YYREEE (reference sequence). The CDR3 DNA is TGTGCCAGCAGCCCCGTGGCGGGAGGGTACAATGAGCAGTTCTTC. Translated: CASSPVAGGYNEQFF.

The chain uses TRBV7-2 and TRBJ1-2, with TRBD1 matching over 8 bases. This CDR3 contains 15 residues. CDR1 and CDR2 (germline): SGHTA, FQGNSA. J gave up 0 bases and V 5 bases, and 5 bases lay outside the gene matches. The CDR3 DNA is TGTGCCAGCAGCCGTTGGACAGGGTCTAACTATGGCTACACCTTC. Translation gives CASSRWTGSNYGYTF.

The chain couples TRBV10-3 to TRBJ2-3; D ambiguous. The CDR3 consists of 13 residues. CDR1 is ENHRY, CDR2 SYGVKD, per germline. Trimming left V 3 bases short and J 6 bases short, with 10 bases between. In DNA form, the CDR3 reads TGTGCCATCAGTGAATACTTCGCGGATACGCAGTATTTT. Residues: CAISEYFADTQYF.

The chain employs TRBV28 and TRBJ2-3, with unresolved D. Germline V lookup: CDR1 MDHEN, CDR2 SYDVKM. The V and J ends lost 7 bases and 1 base respectively, with 15 bases between them. This CDR3 comprises 15 residues. This chain's CDR3 is CASTLRAYGTDTQYF. The CDR3 nucleotides read TGTGCCAGCACTCTCCGGGCATATGGCACAGATACGCAGTATTTT. Together with reference TRBV28 and TRBJ2-3, the CDR3 gives the full variable domain: DVKVTQSSRYLVKRTGEKVFLECVQDMDHENMFWYRQDPGLGLRLIYFSYDVKMKEKGDIPEGYSVSREKKERFSLILESASTNQTSMYLCASTLRAYGTDTQYFGPGTRLTVL.

With respect to this clone: Just one base apart from a much larger clone, this may be a read error. V and J are TRBV7-2 and TRBJ2-2; 7 nucleotides line up with TRBD2. The CDR3 extends over 15 amino acids. Looked up from germline, CDR1 is SGHTA and CDR2 is FQGNSA. The CDR3 here is CAGSSRGGQTGELFF. The CDR3 DNA reads TGTGCCGGCAGCTCACGCGGGGGTCAGACCGGGGAGCTGTTTTTT.

This clone has a handful of counts. The V and J genes are TRBV6-1 and TRBJ2-1; D is unclear. The CDR3 loop spans 11 amino acids. Trimming pared 10 bases from V and 0 bases from J, leaving 4 bases between. Germline CDR1 and CDR2: MNHNS and SASEGT. CDR3 protein: CATSSYNEQFF. CDR3 nucleotide sequence: TGTGCCACTAGCTCCTACAATGAGCAGTTCTTC.

The V gene is TRBV27, the J gene TRBJ2-1, with TRBD1 matching over 10 bases. V lost 6 bases to trimming and J lost 4 bases; unmatched junction nucleotides: 3. From germline, CDR1 is MNHEY and CDR2 SMNVEV (reference sequence). CDR3 length: 14 residues. Here the CDR3 reads CASRTGGAYNEQFF. CDR3 bases: TGTGCCAGCAGGACAGGGGGCGCGTACAATGAGCAGTTCTTC.

In this sample, this clone turned up a few times. Other nucleotide sequences from this sample produce the same CDR3. J is TRBJ2-1 and V is TRBV9, with D tentatively TRBD1 (5 bases). From germline, CDR1 is SGDLS and CDR2 YYNGEE. Deletions cut 0 bases from V and 2 bases from J, with 9 bases between. The CDR3 consists of 15 residues. CDR3 region: CASSVGQGTYNEQFF. CDR3 bases: TGTGCCAGCAGCGTAGGGCAGGGTACCTACAATGAGCAGTTCTTC.